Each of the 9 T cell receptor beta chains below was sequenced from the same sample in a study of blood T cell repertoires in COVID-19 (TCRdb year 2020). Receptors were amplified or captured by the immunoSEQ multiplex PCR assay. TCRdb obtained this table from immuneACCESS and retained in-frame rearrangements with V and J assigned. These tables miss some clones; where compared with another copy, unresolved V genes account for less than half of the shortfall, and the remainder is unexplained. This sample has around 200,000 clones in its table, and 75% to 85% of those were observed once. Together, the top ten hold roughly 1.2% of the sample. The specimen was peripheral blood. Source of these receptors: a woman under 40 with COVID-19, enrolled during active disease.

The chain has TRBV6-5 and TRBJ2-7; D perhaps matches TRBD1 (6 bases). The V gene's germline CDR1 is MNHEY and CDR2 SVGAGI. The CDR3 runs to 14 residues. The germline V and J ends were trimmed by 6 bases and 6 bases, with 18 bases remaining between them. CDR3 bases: TGTGCCAGCAGCCTATTACAACAGGGCGGCGAGCAGTACTTC. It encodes CASSLLQQGGEQYF.

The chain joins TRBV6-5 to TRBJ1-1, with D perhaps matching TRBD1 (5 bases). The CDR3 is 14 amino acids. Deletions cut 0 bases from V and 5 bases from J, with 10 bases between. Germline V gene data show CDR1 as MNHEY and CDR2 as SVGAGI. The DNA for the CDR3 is TGTGCCAGCAGTTACTCTGTCCGGGGGACTGAAGCTTTCTTT. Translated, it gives CASSYSVRGTEAFF.

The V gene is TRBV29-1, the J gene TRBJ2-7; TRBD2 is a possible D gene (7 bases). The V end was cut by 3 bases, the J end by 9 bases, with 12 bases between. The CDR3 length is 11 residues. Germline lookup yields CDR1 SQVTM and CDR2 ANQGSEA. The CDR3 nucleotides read TGCAGCGTTGAGTGGGGGGGCGGGCAGTACTTC. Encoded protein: CSVEWGGGQYF.

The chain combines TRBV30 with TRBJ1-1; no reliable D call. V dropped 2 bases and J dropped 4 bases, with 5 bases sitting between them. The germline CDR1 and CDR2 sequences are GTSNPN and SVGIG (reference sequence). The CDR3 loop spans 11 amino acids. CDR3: CAWSSVTEAFF. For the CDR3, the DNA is TGTGCCTGGAGTTCGGTCACTGAAGCTTTCTTT.

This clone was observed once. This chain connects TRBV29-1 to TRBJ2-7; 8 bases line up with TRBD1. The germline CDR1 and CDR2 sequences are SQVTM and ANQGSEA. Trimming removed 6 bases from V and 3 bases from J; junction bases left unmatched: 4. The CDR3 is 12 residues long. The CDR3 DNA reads TGCAGCGTAAGGACAGGGTTCTACGAGCAGTACTTC. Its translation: CSVRTGFYEQYF.

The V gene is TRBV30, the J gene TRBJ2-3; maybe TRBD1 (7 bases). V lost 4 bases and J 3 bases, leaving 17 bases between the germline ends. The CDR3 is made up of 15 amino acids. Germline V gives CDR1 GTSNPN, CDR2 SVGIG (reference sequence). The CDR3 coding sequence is TGTGCCTGGACTCCGACAGGGAGGACGACAGATACGCAGTATTTT. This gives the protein CAWTPTGRTTDTQYF.

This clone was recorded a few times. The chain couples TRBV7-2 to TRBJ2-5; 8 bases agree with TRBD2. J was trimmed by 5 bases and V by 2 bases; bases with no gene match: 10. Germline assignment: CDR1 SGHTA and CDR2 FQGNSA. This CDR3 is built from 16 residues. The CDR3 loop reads CASSLPPVAGWETQYF. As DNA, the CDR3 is TGTGCCAGCAGCTTACCGCCGGTAGCGGGATGGGAGACCCAGTACTTC.

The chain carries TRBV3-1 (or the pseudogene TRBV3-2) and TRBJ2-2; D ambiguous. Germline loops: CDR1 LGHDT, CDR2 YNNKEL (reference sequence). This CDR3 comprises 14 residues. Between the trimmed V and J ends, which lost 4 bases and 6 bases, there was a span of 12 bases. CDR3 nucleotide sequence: TGTGCCAGCAGCCTTACCAGTGGTTCCGGGGAGCTGTTTTTT. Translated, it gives CASSLTSGSGELFF.

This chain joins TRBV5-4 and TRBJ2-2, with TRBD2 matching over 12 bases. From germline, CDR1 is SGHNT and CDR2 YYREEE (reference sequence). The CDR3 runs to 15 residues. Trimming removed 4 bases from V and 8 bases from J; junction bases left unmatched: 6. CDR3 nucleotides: TGTGCCAGCAGCGGGACCGGGACTAGCGGGGGGGAGCTGTTTTTT. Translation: CASSGTGTSGGELFF.